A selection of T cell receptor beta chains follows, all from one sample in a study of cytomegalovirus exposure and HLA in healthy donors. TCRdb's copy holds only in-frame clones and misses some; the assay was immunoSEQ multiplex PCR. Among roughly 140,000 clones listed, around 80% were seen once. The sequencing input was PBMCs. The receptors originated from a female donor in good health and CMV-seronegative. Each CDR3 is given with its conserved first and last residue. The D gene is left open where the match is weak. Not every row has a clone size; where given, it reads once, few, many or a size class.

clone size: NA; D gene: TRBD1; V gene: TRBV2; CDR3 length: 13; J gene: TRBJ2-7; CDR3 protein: CAGTGTGDYEQYF; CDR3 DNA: TGTGCCGGAACCGGGACAGGGGACTACGAGCAGTACTTC
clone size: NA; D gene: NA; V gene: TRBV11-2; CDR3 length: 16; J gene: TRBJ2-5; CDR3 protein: CASSHTGHGRQETQYF; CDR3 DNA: TGTGCCAGCAGCCATACGGGACACGGTCGCCAAGAGACCCAGTACTTC
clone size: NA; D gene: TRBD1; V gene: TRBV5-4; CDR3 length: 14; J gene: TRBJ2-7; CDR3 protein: CASSLGRGRGEQYF; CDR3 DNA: TGTGCCAGCAGCTTGGGAAGGGGGCGAGGCGAGCAGTACTTC
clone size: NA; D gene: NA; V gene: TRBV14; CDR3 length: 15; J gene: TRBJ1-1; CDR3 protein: CASSHYLALNTEAFF; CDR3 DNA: TGTGCCAGCAGCCATTATCTAGCCCTGAACACTGAAGCTTTCTTT
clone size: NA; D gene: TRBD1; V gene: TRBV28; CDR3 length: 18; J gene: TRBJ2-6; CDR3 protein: CASSSDWTGGAGANVLTF; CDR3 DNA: TGTGCCAGCAGCTCCGACTGGACAGGGGGCGCTGGGGCCAACGTCCTGACTTTC
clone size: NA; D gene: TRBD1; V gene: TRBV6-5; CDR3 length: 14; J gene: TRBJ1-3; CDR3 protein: CASSRTGGGNTIYF; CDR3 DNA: TGTGCCAGCAGCCGAACAGGGGGTGGAAACACCATATATTTT
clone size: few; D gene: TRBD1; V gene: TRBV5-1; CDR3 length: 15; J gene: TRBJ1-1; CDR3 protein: CASSLKGQGAAEAFF; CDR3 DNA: TGCGCCAGCAGCTTGAAGGGACAGGGGGCGGCTGAAGCTTTCTTT
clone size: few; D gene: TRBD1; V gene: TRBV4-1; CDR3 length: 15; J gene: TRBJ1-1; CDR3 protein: CASSSQGAGDTEAFF; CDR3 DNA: TGCGCCAGCAGCTCCCAGGGGGCGGGGGACACTGAAGCTTTCTTT
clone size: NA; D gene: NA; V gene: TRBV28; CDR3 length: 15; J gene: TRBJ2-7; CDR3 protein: CASSTANRGLDEQYF; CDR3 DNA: TGTGCCAGCAGTACAGCAAACAGGGGACTTGACGAGCAGTACTTC
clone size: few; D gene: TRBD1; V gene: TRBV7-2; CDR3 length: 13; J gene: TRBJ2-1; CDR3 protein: CASSLIGGYEQFF; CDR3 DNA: TGTGCCAGCAGCTTGATAGGGGGCTATGAGCAGTTCTTC
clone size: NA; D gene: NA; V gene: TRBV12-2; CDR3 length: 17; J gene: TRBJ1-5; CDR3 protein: CASRLDRRGTAYQPQHF; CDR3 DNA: TGTGCAAGTCGCTTAGACCGTAGGGGGACAGCTTATCAGCCCCAGCATTTT
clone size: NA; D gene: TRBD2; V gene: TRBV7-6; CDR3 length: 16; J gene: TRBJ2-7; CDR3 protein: CASSSQIGTSGYEQYF; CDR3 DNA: TGTGCCAGCAGCTCCCAAATTGGGACTAGCGGATACGAGCAGTACTTC
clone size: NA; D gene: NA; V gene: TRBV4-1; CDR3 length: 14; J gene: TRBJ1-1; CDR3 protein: CASSQDRGNTEAFF; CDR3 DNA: TGCGCCAGCAGCCAAGATAGGGGTAACACTGAAGCTTTCTTT
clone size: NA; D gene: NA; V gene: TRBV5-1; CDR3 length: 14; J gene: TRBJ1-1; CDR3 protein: CASSLVTFNTEAFF; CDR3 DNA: TGCGCCAGCAGCTTGGTTACTTTTAACACTGAAGCTTTCTTT
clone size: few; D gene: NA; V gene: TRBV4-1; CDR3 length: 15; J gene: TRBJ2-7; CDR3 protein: CASSQELAIYYEQYF; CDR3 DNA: TGCGCCAGCAGCCAAGAATTAGCTATTTACTACGAGCAGTACTTC
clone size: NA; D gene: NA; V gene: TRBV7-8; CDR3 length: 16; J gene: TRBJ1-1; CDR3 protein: CASSLDEEGLNTEAFF; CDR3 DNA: TGTGCCAGCAGCTTAGATGAGGAGGGGCTAAACACTGAAGCTTTCTTT
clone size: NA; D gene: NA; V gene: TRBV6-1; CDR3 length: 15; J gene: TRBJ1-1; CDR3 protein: CASSDLVQGRLGAFF; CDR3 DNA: TGTGCCAGCAGTGATTTGGTACAGGGTAGGTTGGGTGCTTTCTTT
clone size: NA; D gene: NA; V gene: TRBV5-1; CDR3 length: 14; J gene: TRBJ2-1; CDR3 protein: CASSYRETYNEQFF; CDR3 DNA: TGCGCCAGCAGCTATCGGGAAACCTACAATGAGCAGTTCTTC
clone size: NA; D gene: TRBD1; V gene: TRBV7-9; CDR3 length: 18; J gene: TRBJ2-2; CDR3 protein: CATPPGSADRDNTGELFF; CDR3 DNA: TGTGCCACCCCGCCAGGGTCAGCGGACAGGGATAACACCGGGGAGCTGTTTTTT
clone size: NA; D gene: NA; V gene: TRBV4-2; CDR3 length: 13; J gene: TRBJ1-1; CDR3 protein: CASSQEGGTEAFF; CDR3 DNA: TGTGCCAGCAGCCAAGAAGGGGGCACTGAAGCTTTCTTT
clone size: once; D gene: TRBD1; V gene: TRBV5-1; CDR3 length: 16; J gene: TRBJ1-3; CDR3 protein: CASSSGTGNSGNTIYF; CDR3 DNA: TGCGCCAGCAGCTCCGGGACAGGGAATTCTGGAAACACCATATATTTT
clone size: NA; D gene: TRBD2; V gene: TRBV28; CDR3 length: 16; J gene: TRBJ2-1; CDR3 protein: CASSTGTSPSYNEQFF; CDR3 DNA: TGTGCCAGCAGTACCGGGACTAGCCCTTCCTACAATGAGCAGTTCTTC
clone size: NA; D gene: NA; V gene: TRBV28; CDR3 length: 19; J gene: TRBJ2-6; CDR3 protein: CASIRPGHRTLLGANVLTF; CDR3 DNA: TGTGCCAGCATTCGCCCGGGACACAGGACACTATTGGGAGCCAACGTCCTGACTTTC
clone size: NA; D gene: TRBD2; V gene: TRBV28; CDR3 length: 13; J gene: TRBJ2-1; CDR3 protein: CASKYSTSGRTFF; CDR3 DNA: TGTGCCAGCAAATACTCGACTAGCGGGAGGACGTTCTTC
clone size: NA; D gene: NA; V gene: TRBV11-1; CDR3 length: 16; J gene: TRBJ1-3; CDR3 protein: CASSQRRQDGENTIYF; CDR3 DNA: TGTGCCAGCAGCCAACGTCGACAGGACGGGGAAAACACCATATATTTT
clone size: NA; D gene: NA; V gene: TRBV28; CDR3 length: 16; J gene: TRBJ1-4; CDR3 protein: CASSFLQQGSDEKLFF; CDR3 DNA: TGTGCCAGCAGTTTTCTTCAGCAGGGATCGGATGAAAAACTGTTTTTT
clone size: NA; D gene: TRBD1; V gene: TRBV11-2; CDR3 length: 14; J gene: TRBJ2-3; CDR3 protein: CASTLTGITDTQYF; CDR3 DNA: TGTGCCAGCACCTTGACAGGGATCACAGATACGCAGTATTTT
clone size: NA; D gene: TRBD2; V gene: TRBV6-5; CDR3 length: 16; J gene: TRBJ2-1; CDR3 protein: CASSLVGTSGNNEQFF; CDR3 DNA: TGTGCCAGCAGTTTGGTAGGGACTAGCGGCAACAATGAGCAGTTCTTC
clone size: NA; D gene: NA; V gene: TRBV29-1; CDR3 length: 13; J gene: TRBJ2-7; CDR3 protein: CSVSARLSVEQYF; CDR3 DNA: TGCAGCGTTAGCGCACGCTTAAGTGTGGAGCAGTACTTC
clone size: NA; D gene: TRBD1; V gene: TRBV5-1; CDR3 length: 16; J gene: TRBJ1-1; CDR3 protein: CASSGLVGQVNTEAFF; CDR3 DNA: TGCGCCAGCAGCGGACTGGTAGGACAGGTGAACACTGAAGCTTTCTTT
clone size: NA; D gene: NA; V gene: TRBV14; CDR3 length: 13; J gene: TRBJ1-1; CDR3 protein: CASWASWNTEAFF; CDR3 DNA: TGTGCCAGCTGGGCTTCCTGGAACACTGAAGCTTTCTTT
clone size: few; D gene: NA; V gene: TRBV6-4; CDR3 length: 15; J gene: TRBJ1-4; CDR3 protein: CASSETADGNEKLFF; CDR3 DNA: TGTGCCAGCAGTGAAACAGCGGACGGGAATGAAAAACTGTTTTTT
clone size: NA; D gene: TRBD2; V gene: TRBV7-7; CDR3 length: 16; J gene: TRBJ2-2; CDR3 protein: CASSSIPGGYTGELFF; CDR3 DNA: TGTGCTAGCAGCTCCATCCCCGGGGGGTACACCGGGGAGCTGTTTTTT